The clone carrying this T cell receptor beta chain came up a few times. The data originate from a study of blood T cell repertoires in COVID-19. Looking at the study overall: Samples of COVID-19 (acute and convalescent) were obtained from the United States, Italy and Spain.

V lost 0 bases to trimming and J lost 14 bases; unmatched junction nucleotides: 13. CDR1 is GTSNPN and CDR2 is SVGIG in the germline V gene (reference sequence). This CDR3 has 15 residues. Per the authors' pipeline: The assay estimated nucleated cells by amplifying reference gene primers. Clones were read by immunoSEQ multiplex PCR, and TCRdb kept only the in-frame ones, dropping some. That table gives V, J and clone size, and the DNA gave D and trimming. The table records fewer than 150,000 clones, 87% of them present only once. The chain is built from TRBV30 and TRBJ1-6; TRBD1 matches at 7 bases. The sequenced sample was peripheral blood. This receptor was identified in a woman between 35 and 50 years old with acute or convalescent COVID-19. CDR3: CAWSVPDRDMRSLHF. The CDR3 bases are TGTGCCTGGAGTGTCCCCGACAGGGATATGAGGTCCCTCCACTTT.